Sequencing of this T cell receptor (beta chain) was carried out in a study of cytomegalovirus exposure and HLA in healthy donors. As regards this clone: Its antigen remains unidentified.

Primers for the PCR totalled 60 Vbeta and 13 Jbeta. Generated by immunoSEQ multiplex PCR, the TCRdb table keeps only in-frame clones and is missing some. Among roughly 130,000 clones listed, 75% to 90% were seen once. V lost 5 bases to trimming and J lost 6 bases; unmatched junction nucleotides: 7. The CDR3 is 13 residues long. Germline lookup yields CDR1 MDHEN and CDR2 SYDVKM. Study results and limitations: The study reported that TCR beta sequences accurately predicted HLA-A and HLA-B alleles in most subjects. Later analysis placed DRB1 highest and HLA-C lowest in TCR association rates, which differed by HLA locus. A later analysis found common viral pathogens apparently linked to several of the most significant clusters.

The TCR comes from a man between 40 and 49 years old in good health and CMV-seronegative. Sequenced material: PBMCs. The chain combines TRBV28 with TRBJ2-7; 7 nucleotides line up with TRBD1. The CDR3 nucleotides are TGTGCCAGCAGTCCTGACAGGGTCGGCGAGCAGTACTTC. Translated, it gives CASSPDRVGEQYF. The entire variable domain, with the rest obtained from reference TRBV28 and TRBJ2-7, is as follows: DVKVTQSSRYLVKRTGEKVFLECVQDMDHENMFWYRQDPGLGLRLIYFSYDVKMKEKGDIPEGYSVSREKKERFSLILESASTNQTSMYLCASSPDRVGEQYFGPGTRLTVT.